This is a list of T cell receptor beta chains from one sample in a study of T cells in Graves' hyperthyroidism and ophthalmopathy. In TCRdb, the multiplex PCR reads were re-called with MiXCR into one record per CDR3 protein. The table includes approximately 300,000 distinct CDR3 sequences, approximately 15% detected once. What was sequenced was blood. These receptors came from an older woman with Graves' ophthalmopathy. Both conserved end residues are part of each CDR3. Each record gives: CDR3 DNA, CDR3 protein, V gene, J gene, clone size, D gene. A D gene is named only where the DNA matches it firmly. Only some rows state a clone size, as once, few, many or a class for expanded clones.

TGTGCCAGCCTCGGCACCAGCTCCTACAATGAGCAGTTCTTC,CASLGTSSYNEQFF,TRBV28,TRBJ2-1,-,-
TGTGCCAGCAGTTTATCCGGGACAGGCTTAAGACTTCCCCCCTACGAGCAGTACTTC,CASSLSGTGLRLPPYEQYF,TRBV28,TRBJ2-7,many,TRBD1
TGTGCCAGCAGGGTGGCCCAGGGGCACACTGAAGCTTTCTTT,CASRVAQGHTEAFF,TRBV28,TRBJ1-1,many,-
TGTGCCACCAGTGGGGGGGTGAACACTGAAGCTTTCTTT,CATSGGVNTEAFF,TRBV24-1,TRBJ1-1,many,-
TGTGCCAGCAGTCCTAAGATATTGCAGTACTTC,CASSPKILQYF,TRBV28,TRBJ2-7,many,-
TGTGCCAGCAGTCCCTTCCGACAGTTTGAAGCTTTCTTT,CASSPFRQFEAFF,TRBV6-1,TRBJ1-1,-,-
TGCGCCAGCAGCTTGGGACGGTCGAACACTGAAGCTTTCTTT,CASSLGRSNTEAFF,TRBV5-1,TRBJ1-1,many,-
TGTGCCAGCAGCCAAGTCGGGACAGGGGGCACAGATACGCAGTATTTT,CASSQVGTGGTDTQYF,TRBV4-2,TRBJ2-3,many,TRBD1
TGTGCCAGCAGCTCGGGACAGGTTTTCGAGCAGTACTTC,CASSSGQVFEQYF,TRBV7-9,TRBJ2-7,many,TRBD1
TGTGCCAGCAGTTTGGTAGCTGAAACCACAGATACGCAGTATTTT,CASSLVAETTDTQYF,TRBV28,TRBJ2-3,many,-
TGTGCCAGCAGTTACTCGATTCAGGGACAGGGCAAAAACATTCAGTACTTC,CASSYSIQGQGKNIQYF,TRBV6-2/TRBV6-3,TRBJ2-4,few,TRBD1
TGTGCCAGCAGCCCTTCTACTAGCCATGAGCAGTTCTTC,CASSPSTSHEQFF,TRBV7-2,TRBJ2-1,many,-
TGCGCCAGCAGCTCCGGGACAGGGTATTCACCCCTCCACTTT,CASSSGTGYSPLHF,TRBV5-1,TRBJ1-6,many,TRBD1
TGCAGTGCTACCGGCCAACTAACCATCGATACGCAGTATTTT,CSATGQLTIDTQYF,TRBV20-1,TRBJ2-3,many,-
TGTGCCTGGAGTGTACTTTGGGACAGGGCGGGAACCGGGGAGCTGTTTTTT,CAWSVLWDRAGTGELFF,TRBV30,TRBJ2-2,-,TRBD1
TGCGCCAGCAGCCCCCTGCAGGGGGGTTTCAATGAGCAGTTCTTC,CASSPLQGGFNEQFF,TRBV4-1,TRBJ2-1,few,-
TGTGCCAGCAGCTTCTCTAGCGGGATCTACAATGAGCAGTTCTTC,CASSFSSGIYNEQFF,TRBV13,TRBJ2-1,many,TRBD2
TGCGCCAGCAGCCAGGGGGCCTACGAGCAGTACTTC,CASSQGAYEQYF,TRBV4-1,TRBJ2-7,many,-
TGCGCCAGCAGCTTGGGAACAGGAATGGGCGCGTACGAGCAGTACTTC,CASSLGTGMGAYEQYF,TRBV5-1,TRBJ2-7,many,-
TGTGCCAGCAGCTTGGTCAGGGGGCACTCCTACGAGCAGTACTTC,CASSLVRGHSYEQYF,TRBV5-4,TRBJ2-7,-,TRBD1
TGTGCCAGCAGTTTTAGGGTGGGGTACCAAGAGACCCAGTACTTC,CASSFRVGYQETQYF,TRBV12-3/TRBV12-4,TRBJ2-5,many,-
TGCGCCAGCATACAAGGGACCGCGACAGATACGCAGTATTTT,CASIQGTATDTQYF,TRBV5-1,TRBJ2-3,many,-
TGTGCCAGCAGCTCCCCGACTAGCGGGGGGACCGAATGGGCAGATACGCAGTATTTT,CASSSPTSGGTEWADTQYF,TRBV7-8,TRBJ2-3,many,TRBD2
TGTGCCAGCAGTTTAGGGGAAGAGCACTACGAGCAGTACTTC,CASSLGEEHYEQYF,TRBV28,TRBJ2-7,once,-
TGCGCCAGCAGCTTGGTAGGCCGCTCCTATAATTCACCCCTCCACTTT,CASSLVGRSYNSPLHF,TRBV5-1,TRBJ1-6,-,-
TGCGCCAGCGGACCTAGACTAGCGGGAGGTTACGAGCAGTACTTC,CASGPRLAGGYEQYF,TRBV5-1,TRBJ2-7,many,TRBD2
TGTGCCAGCAGCTTACCGGGACTAGCGGGAGAGGACCGGTTCTTC,CASSLPGLAGEDRFF,TRBV7-2,TRBJ2-1,many,TRBD2
TGTGCCAGCGGTGTGACAGGGGTACGCGGTCAGCCCCAGCATTTT,CASGVTGVRGQPQHF,TRBV6-2/TRBV6-3,TRBJ1-5,many,TRBD1
TGTGCCAGTAAACCCAACGGTGAAAAACTGTTTTTT,CASKPNGEKLFF,TRBV19,TRBJ1-4,-,-
TGTGCCAGCAGAGGTCTGGGACTAGCGCCCGAGCAGTACTTC,CASRGLGLAPEQYF,TRBV7-2,TRBJ2-7,many,TRBD2
TGTGCCAGCAGAACCCACGGCTCTACCTACGAGCAGTACTTC,CASRTHGSTYEQYF,TRBV13,TRBJ2-7,few,-
TGTGCCAGCAGTTTCGGACAGGGCATTAACACCGGGGAGCTGTTTTTT,CASSFGQGINTGELFF,TRBV6-1,TRBJ2-2,-,TRBD1
TGTGCCAGTAGACTAGCGGGGAGCTCCTACGAGCAGTACTTC,CASRLAGSSYEQYF,TRBV19,TRBJ2-7,few,TRBD2
TGTGCCATCAGTCCCGCGCCTAACCAAGAGACCCAGTACTTC,CAISPAPNQETQYF,TRBV10-3,TRBJ2-5,many,-
TGCGCCAGCAGCCAAGATGAGGACAGCAATTCACCCCTCCACTTT,CASSQDEDSNSPLHF,TRBV4-1,TRBJ1-6,-,-
TGCGCCAGCAGCACCGGACAGATTAGCACAGATACGCAGTATTTT,CASSTGQISTDTQYF,TRBV5-1,TRBJ2-3,few,-